The 26 T cell receptor beta chains below all came from one sample that was sequenced in a study of shared clonotypes between healthy human individuals. Data came from immunoSEQ multiplex PCR; TCRdb stores just in-frame clones and leaves some out. The sample has about 2.1 million clones; about 94% are singletons. CD45RO-negative CD8 cells positively selected for CCR7 made up the naive population, which excluded terminally differentiated effector memory CD45RA+ cells. Material: naive CD8+ T cells from PBMCs. These receptors were obtained from a man aged 18 to 29 in good health. Some clones in this sample may be carry-over from other donors' samples.

The V call is TRBV7-8, the J call TRBJ1-1; no clear D gene. The CDR3 is 11 residues long. The germline V and J ends were trimmed by 1 base and 14 bases, with 11 bases remaining between them. Germline CDR1 is SGHVS and CDR2 is FQNEAQ. The CDR3 region has the DNA TGTGCCAGCAGCTTAGGCCGCGGGCCGTTCTTT. Translated: CASSLGRGPFF. Full variable domain (rest looked up from reference TRBV7-8 and TRBJ1-1): GAGVSQSPRYKVAKRGQDVALRCDPISGHVSLFWYQQALGQGPEFLTYFQNEAQLDKSGLPSDRFFAERPEGSVSTLKIQRTQQEDSAVYLCASSLGRGPFFGQGTRLTVV.

This clone was observed once. This chain connects TRBV5-1 to TRBJ2-7; D might be TRBD1 or TRBD2, each matching 5 bases. The CDR3 sequence is 16 residues long. The ends were cut back, 5 bases at V and 0 bases at J, with 18 bases in the middle. Germline V CDR1 and CDR2: SGHRS, YFSETQ. In DNA form, the CDR3 reads TGCGCCAGCAGTCAATTCAAAGGGACGGTCTCCTACGAGCAGTACTTC. Protein sequence: CASSQFKGTVSYEQYF.

The chain uses TRBV5-6 and TRBJ2-1; 9 positions match TRBD1. The CDR3 totals 15 residues. Trimming at V came to 4 bases and at J to 4 bases, leaving 6 bases not matched to a gene. CDR1 is SGHDT and CDR2 is YYEEEE in the germline V gene. This CDR3 reads CASSNRDRVYNEQFF. For the CDR3, the DNA is TGTGCCAGCAGCAACCGGGACAGGGTGTACAATGAGCAGTTCTTC.

For this clone: This CDR3 is also generated by other DNA sequences in the sample. V is TRBV5-6 and J is TRBJ2-7; 9 nucleotides line up with TRBD1. This CDR3 is 14 amino acids long. V was clipped by 2 bases and J by 1 base; unmatched bases: 1. Germline V gene sequence: CDR1 SGHDT, CDR2 YYEEEE. The CDR3 region has the DNA TGTGCCAGCAGCTTTGGGACAGGGTCCTACGAGCAGTACTTC. Amino acid sequence: CASSFGTGSYEQYF.

The chain couples TRBV7-2 to TRBJ2-3; a weak D match, TRBD2 (5 bases). Germline lookup yields CDR1 SGHTA and CDR2 FQGNSA. This CDR3 region has 16 residues. V dropped 1 base and J dropped 4 bases, with 15 bases sitting between them. CDR3 DNA: TGTGCCAGCAGCTTAGAGAAGCGGAAAGTTTCAGATACGCAGTATTTT. It specifies CASSLEKRKVSDTQYF.

The rearrangement links TRBV7-9 to TRBJ2-1, with D possibly being TRBD2 (6 bases). Trimming pared 3 bases from V and 4 bases from J, leaving 13 bases between. Per germline, CDR1 SEHNR and CDR2 FQNEAQ (reference sequence). This CDR3 comprises 15 residues. As DNA, the CDR3 is TGTGCCAGCAGCTTGAACGGGAGAAGATACAATGAGCAGTTCTTC. This sequence encodes CASSLNGRRYNEQFF.

As DNA, the CDR3 is TGTGCTAGTGGCCTGGGGGTGGGGAATGAGCAGTTCTTC. Protein: CASGLGVGNEQFF. The V call is TRBV12-5, the J call TRBJ2-1; D assignment may be TRBD1 or TRBD2 (5 bases each). Trimming removed 6 bases at V and 7 bases at J, with 13 bases between. The V gene's germline CDR1 is LGHNT and CDR2 FRNRAP. The CDR3 length is 13 residues.

V usage is TRBV27 and J usage is TRBJ1-5; 8 nucleotides agree with TRBD1. V gave up 2 bases and J gave up 0 bases; unmatched junction bases: 12. Germline-derived CDR1 and CDR2 are MNHEY and SMNVEV (reference sequence). This CDR3 comprises 19 residues. The CDR3 DNA reads as TGTGCCAGCAGTTTACCGCTTTGGACAGGGAGGGATAGCAATCAGCCCCAGCATTTT. It specifies CASSLPLWTGRDSNQPQHF.

On this clone itself: The same CDR3 arises from other DNA sequences in this sample as well. The V call is TRBV13, the J call TRBJ2-7; no firm D call. V was trimmed by 1 base and J by 0 bases, leaving 4 bases between them. The CDR3 loop spans 13 amino acids. The germline gives CDR1 PRHDT, CDR2 FYEKMQ (reference sequence). CDR3 sequence (DNA): TGTGCCAGCAGCTTAGAGGCCTCCTACGAGCAGTACTTC. It is translated as CASSLEASYEQYF.

CDR3 region: CASSFLLQGEAFF. CDR3 bases: TGTGCCAGCAGTTTCTTACTACAGGGTGAAGCTTTCTTT. V is TRBV28 and J is TRBJ1-1, with TRBD1 as a possible D gene (6 bases). The germline V gene has CDR1 MDHEN and CDR2 SYDVKM. The CDR3 spans 13 residues. The V end lost 3 bases, the J end lost 7 bases, and 12 bases lay between the germline ends.

This chain joins TRBV23-1 and TRBJ1-4; TRBD1 aligns across 7 bases. TRBV23-1 is noted as an ORF with a role that remains uncertain. The CDR3 contains 14 residues. V was pared by 2 bases and J by 8 bases, with 5 bases of the junction left unmatched. CDR3 sequence: CASSQNRGCEKLFF. The CDR3 nucleotides are TGCGCCAGCAGTCAAAACAGGGGTTGCGAAAAACTGTTTTTT.

The chain carries TRBV7-9 and TRBJ2-1; tentative D call: TRBD2 (7 bases). The CDR3 is 19 residues long. V was shortened by 3 bases and J by 0 bases, with 21 bases between the two germline ends. Per germline, CDR1 SEHNR and CDR2 FQNEAQ (reference sequence). CDR3 nucleotides: TGTGCCAGCAGCTTGCTGACGGGGGGCCCAAACCACTCCTACAATGAGCAGTTCTTC. Translation: CASSLLTGGPNHSYNEQFF.

The V gene is TRBV2, the J gene TRBJ2-1; 8 bases map to TRBD2. V was clipped by 1 base and J by 1 base; unmatched bases: 3. From germline, CDR1 is SNHLY and CDR2 FYNNEI. The CDR3 runs 16 residues. The DNA for the CDR3 is TGTGCCAGCAGTGAAGTGGGACTAGTGTCCTACAATGAGCAGTTCTTC. It encodes CASSEVGLVSYNEQFF.

This chain uses TRBV6-5 with TRBJ1-2; D not resolved. The length of the CDR3 is 14 residues. The V end was cut by 7 bases, the J end by 4 bases, with 16 bases between. From germline, CDR1 is MNHEY and CDR2 SVGAGI. CDR3 DNA sequence: TGTGCCAGCACCCCCACGGGTGAAGGCTATGGCTACACCTTC. The encoded protein is CASTPTGEGYGYTF.

This clone is a singleton in its sample. The identical CDR3 is also encoded by other nucleotide sequences in the sample. The chain's CDR3 is CASSLRESTDTQYF. Here the CDR3 DNA reads TGTGCCAGCAGTTTGCGGGAGTCCACAGATACGCAGTATTTT. The chain carries TRBV27 and TRBJ2-3; 7 bases are a match to TRBD2. This CDR3 is 14 amino acids long. CDR1 is MNHEY, CDR2 SMNVEV, per germline (reference sequence). The V and J ends lost 3 bases and 2 bases, in that order; junction bases with no gene match: 2.

V usage is TRBV9 and J usage is TRBJ2-5; 8 bases agree with TRBD1. Germline V gene data show CDR1 as SGDLS and CDR2 as YYNGEE. With V trimmed by 0 bases and J by 4 bases, 8 bases remained unmatched. The CDR3 has 16 residues. The CDR3 bases are TGTGCCAGCAGCGTAGAGGCCGACAGGGGTTCAGAGACCCAGTACTTC. Its translation is CASSVEADRGSETQYF.

V gene TRBV5-6 combines with J gene TRBJ1-5; weak D call: TRBD1 (5 bases). The V end was cut by 4 bases, the J end by 4 bases, with 18 bases between. Germline-derived CDR1 and CDR2 are SGHDT and YYEEEE. This CDR3 has 16 amino acids. The CDR3 coding sequence is TGTGCCAGCAGCCTCGGGGGAAGGTTATGGAATCAGCCCCAGCATTTT. Amino acid sequence: CASSLGGRLWNQPQHF.

This chain connects TRBV19 to TRBJ2-7; 12 positions match TRBD1. The germline V gene has CDR1 LNHDA and CDR2 SQIVND (reference sequence). This CDR3 is 17 amino acids long. Germline trimming cut 3 bases from V and 2 bases from J; bases unmatched to any gene: 8. CDR3 sequence reads: CASSIPLGQGAAYEQYF. In DNA form, the CDR3 reads TGTGCCAGTAGTATCCCTCTGGGACAGGGGGCTGCCTACGAGCAGTACTTC.

In this sample, this clone turned up once. This chain uses TRBV28 with TRBJ2-3; possible D gene TRBD2, 6 bases. V lost 6 bases and J lost 1, with 14 bases in between. Germline values: CDR1 MDHEN, CDR2 SYDVKM. CDR3 length equals 15 residues. CDR3 coding DNA: TGTGCCAGCAGGCCTCTAGCGTCCCGCACAGATACGCAGTATTTT. It is translated as CASRPLASRTDTQYF. The full variable domain, rest sourced from reference TRBV28 and TRBJ2-3, is DVKVTQSSRYLVKRTGEKVFLECVQDMDHENMFWYRQDPGLGLRLIYFSYDVKMKEKGDIPEGYSVSREKKERFSLILESASTNQTSMYLCASRPLASRTDTQYFGPGTRLTVL.

The chain combines TRBV4-3 with TRBJ2-7; perhaps TRBD2 as D (5 bases). This CDR3 has 15 residues. Trimming shortened V by 0 bases and J by 3 bases, and 12 bases separated the two germline ends. CDR1 is LGHNA and CDR2 is YSLEER in the germline V gene. The CDR3 DNA reads as TGCGCCAGCAGCCAAGAGAGGGCCTGGGTCTACGAGCAGTACTTC. This translates into CASSQERAWVYEQYF.

A note on this clone: The sample contains more than one DNA sequence encoding this CDR3. The chain joins TRBV28 to TRBJ2-7, with D unresolved. Trimming left V 2 bases short and J 3 bases short, with 5 bases between. Germline CDR1 reads MDHEN; CDR2 reads SYDVKM. CDR3 length: 12 residues. DNA for the CDR3: TGTGCCAGCAGTTTACTAGACTACGAGCAGTACTTC. Protein: CASSLLDYEQYF. The full variable domain, its missing parts supplied by reference TRBV28 and TRBJ2-7, is DVKVTQSSRYLVKRTGEKVFLECVQDMDHENMFWYRQDPGLGLRLIYFSYDVKMKEKGDIPEGYSVSREKKERFSLILESASTNQTSMYLCASSLLDYEQYFGPGTRLTVT.

This chain connects TRBV29-1 to TRBJ2-7, with TRBD2 as a possible D gene (5 bases). The CDR3 is made up of 14 amino acids. Germline V gene sequence: CDR1 SQVTM, CDR2 ANQGSEA. With 8 bases removed from V and 1 base from J, the gap between germline ends came to 18 bases. The CDR3 is CSILIGKNSYEQYF. The CDR3 DNA reads TGCAGCATATTGATCGGGAAAAATTCCTACGAGCAGTACTTC.

The J gene is TRBJ2-7, the V gene TRBV5-5, with 14 bases that match TRBD2. Germline-derived CDR1 and CDR2 are SGHKS and YYEKEE (reference sequence). Trimming took 7 bases from V and 7 from J; bases not matched to a gene: 25. The CDR3 covers 20 residues. The CDR3 DNA reads as TGTGCCAGCCGCAGCTTGTTTGTGACGGGACTAGCGGGAGACCCTTGGGAGCAGTACTTC. Translated, it gives CASRSLFVTGLAGDPWEQYF.

The rearrangement links TRBV30 to TRBJ2-1; a possible D gene is TRBD2 (6 bases). The ends were cut back, 0 bases at V and 7 bases at J, with 10 bases in the middle. CDR1 and CDR2 (germline): GTSNPN, SVGIG (reference sequence). This CDR3 is 13 amino acids long. DNA of the CDR3: TGTGCCTGGAGTGTTTTTGCGGGGAATGAGCAGTTCTTC. Protein sequence: CAWSVFAGNEQFF.

With respect to this clone: Relative to the germline gene, one junction end is altered; a read error may explain this. This rearrangement joins TRBV2 to TRBJ1-1; D might be TRBD1 (6 bases). Germline V gene sequence: CDR1 SNHLY, CDR2 FYNNEI. The CDR3 has 16 residues. CDR3 nucleotide sequence: TGTGCCAGCAGTGAAAGGGGGTGGGTAGGGAACCCTGAAGCTTTCTTT. This gives the protein CASSERGWVGNPEAFF.

V and J are TRBV5-1 and TRBJ1-2; D gene uncertain. Germline V gene data show CDR1 as SGHRS and CDR2 as YFSETQ. The CDR3 is 13 amino acids. Trimming took 0 bases from V and 7 from J, leaving 10 bases between them. The CDR3 sequence is CASSLAGLRGYTF. Written as DNA, the CDR3 is TGCGCCAGCAGCTTGGCCGGATTGCGTGGCTACACCTTC.